The T cell receptor (beta chain) described here comes from a study of response to subunit inactivated influenza vaccine. TCRdb reanalysed the RT-PCR reads using MiXCR and keeps one entry per CDR3 protein. The table shows 650,000 to 800,000 distinct CDR3 sequences, with more than 11% occurring only once. The germline V gene encodes CDR1 LGHDT and CDR2 YNNKEL (reference sequence). V dropped 1 base and J dropped 3 bases, with 10 bases sitting between them. There are 15 residues in the CDR3. This TCR was recovered from a man aged 50-59 years who received an inactivated influenza vaccine. The rearrangement links TRBV3-1 to TRBJ1-5; no reliable D call. The sequencing here drew on PBMCs from blood, taken 14 to 15 days before vaccination. CDR3 coding DNA: TGTGCCAGCAGCCAAGGACTGCAGCTCAATCAGCCCCAGCATTTT. This gives the protein CASSQGLQLNQPQHF.